The 23 T cell receptor beta chains listed next were all sequenced from one sample in a study of human thymus T cells (dated by TCRdb to the early 2020s). Thymus tissue was collected as surgical resects that were removed during corrective cardiac surgery. Receptor amplification or capture employed the immunoSEQ multiplex PCR assay. TCRdb's version of the immuneACCESS table is confined to in-frame rearrangements and falls short of the full clone set. An unresolved V gene accounts for under half of the shortfall where checked; the remainder is of unknown origin. This sample holds about 78,000 clones; 95% to 98% were observed only once. Together, the top ten hold 0.025% to 0.04% of the sample. The sequenced sample was thymus tissue. The receptors shown here come from a boy in the first two years of life with a congenital heart defect but otherwise immunologically healthy.

The chain employs TRBV19 and TRBJ2-1; D is undetermined. Germline V gives CDR1 LNHDA, CDR2 SQIVND (reference sequence). The CDR3 has 15 amino acids. Between the trimmed V and J ends, which lost 8 bases and 0 bases, there was a span of 14 bases. The CDR3, as DNA: TGTGCCAGTGGATGCAAGGCCCACTCCTACAATGAGCAGTTCTTC. This translates into CASGCKAHSYNEQFF.

The chain joins TRBV11-2 to TRBJ2-3; TRBD2 might be the D (6 bases). The germline gives CDR1 SGHAT, CDR2 FQNNGV. This CDR3 region has 16 residues. The ends were cut back, 5 bases at V and 5 bases at J, with 20 bases in the middle. The CDR3 loop reads CASSPRWRVNRDTQYF. DNA for the CDR3: TGTGCCAGCAGCCCCCGGTGGAGGGTAAATCGAGATACGCAGTATTTT.

This clone is a singleton in its sample. CDR3 bases: TGCGCCAGCAGCCCACGGACAGGCTTGAGCAATCAGCCCCAGCATTTT. It specifies CASSPRTGLSNQPQHF. The rearrangement joins TRBV4-3 to TRBJ1-5; 7 bases agree with TRBD1. Germline V lookup: CDR1 LGHNA, CDR2 YSLEER. V lost 4 bases to trimming and J lost 1 base; unmatched junction nucleotides: 7. The CDR3 spans 16 residues.

The CDR3 loop reads CASSWTRANNEKLFF. Here the CDR3 DNA reads TGTGCCAGCAGCTGGACCAGGGCTAATAATGAAAAACTGTTTTTT. The chain carries TRBV7-9 and TRBJ1-4, with D possibly matching TRBD1 (5 bases). Trimming removed 4 bases at V and 4 bases at J, with 13 bases between. CDR1 and CDR2 (germline): SEHNR, FQNEAQ (reference sequence). The CDR3 totals 15 residues.

V gene TRBV5-6 combines with J gene TRBJ1-5; 10 bases match TRBD1. V lost 0 bases, J lost 4 bases, and 4 bases stayed unmatched. The CDR3 sequence is 16 residues long. Per the germline V gene, CDR1 is SGHDT and CDR2 is YYEEEE. The CDR3 spells CASSLGGQGWNQPQHF. For the CDR3, the DNA is TGTGCCAGCAGCTTGGGGGGACAGGGGTGGAATCAGCCCCAGCATTTT.

The chain recombines TRBV19 with TRBJ2-1; 10 bases are a match to TRBD2. Trimming cost V 4 bases and J 5 bases; bases outside gene matches: 8. CDR3 length: 16 amino acids. Germline assignment: CDR1 LNHDA and CDR2 SQIVND (reference sequence). CDR3 nucleotide sequence: TGTGCCAGTAGTAGCCCTAGCGGGAGCCGTAACAATGAGCAGTTCTTC. Translated: CASSSPSGSRNNEQFF.

The chain links TRBV30 to TRBJ2-3; TRBD1 agrees at 8 bases. V shed 3 bases and J 0 bases; nucleotides not matched to a gene: 8. The CDR3 is made up of 16 amino acids. Germline-derived CDR1 and CDR2 are GTSNPN and SVGIG (reference sequence). The CDR3 region is CAWSQQGVTSTDTQYF. The CDR3 bases are TGTGCCTGGAGCCAACAGGGGGTGACTAGCACAGATACGCAGTATTTT. The whole variable domain, filled in from reference TRBV30 and TRBJ2-3, reads SQTIHQWPATLVQPVGSPLSLECTVEGTSNPNLYWYRQAAGRGLQLLFYSVGIGQISSEVPQNLSASRPQDRQFILSSKKLLLSDSGFYLCAWSQQGVTSTDTQYFGPGTRLTVL.

The V and J genes are TRBV4-2 and TRBJ2-3; 8 nucleotides agree with TRBD2. V gave up 4 bases and J gave up 3 bases; unmatched junction bases: 21. CDR3 length equals 20 residues. Germline V lookup: CDR1 LGHNA, CDR2 YNFKEQ. CDR3 in DNA: TGTGCCAGCAGCCGATCCGAGCGGGAGTTACCTCCTCCCCAGACAGATACGCAGTATTTT. The encoded protein is CASSRSERELPPPQTDTQYF.

The rearrangement links TRBV7-3 to TRBJ2-3; D is perhaps TRBD1 (5 bases). V was shortened by 5 bases and J by 0 bases, with 21 bases between the two germline ends. Germline assignment: CDR1 SGHTA and CDR2 FQGTGA. The CDR3 runs 18 residues. The CDR3 DNA sequence: TGTGCCAGCAGCCTTCAGACGAACAGGAAGGGGAGCACAGATACGCAGTATTTT. Amino acids: CASSLQTNRKGSTDTQYF.

The V and J genes are TRBV28 and TRBJ2-3, with D maybe TRBD1 (6 bases). From germline, CDR1 is MDHEN and CDR2 SYDVKM. CDR3 length: 16 amino acids. Trimming removed 2 bases at V and 2 bases at J, with 14 bases between. The CDR3 DNA sequence: TGTGCCAGCAGTTTAGAATTTGGACAGAACACAGATACGCAGTATTTT. Protein product: CASSLEFGQNTDTQYF.

The rearrangement uses TRBV4-2 and TRBJ2-5; 12 bases align to TRBD2. The CDR3 runs 16 residues. Germline V gene lookup returns CDR1 LGHNA and CDR2 YNFKEQ. The junction had 6 bases not matched to a gene; V was cut back by 2 bases and J by 5 bases. The CDR3 loop is CASSQKASGGAETQYF. In DNA form, the CDR3 reads TGTGCCAGCAGCCAAAAGGCTAGCGGGGGGGCGGAGACCCAGTACTTC.

This clone was recorded once. The J gene is TRBJ2-1, the V gene TRBV10-2, with TRBD2 matching 11 bases. Germline V gives CDR1 WSHSY, CDR2 SAAADI. The CDR3 has 15 amino acids. After removal of 7 bases from V and 8 bases from J, the junction contained 10 bases not matched to a gene. The DNA for the CDR3 is TGCGCCAGCACCCTACTAGCGGGAGTTTCCTATGAGCAGTTCTTC. Its translation: CASTLLAGVSYEQFF.

V is TRBV10-3 and J is TRBJ1-5, with TRBD1 matching 10 bases. Germline values: CDR1 ENHRY, CDR2 SYGVKD. The CDR3 sequence is 20 residues long. V lost 3 bases to trimming and J lost 5 bases; unmatched junction nucleotides: 19. CDR3 nucleotide sequence: TGTGCCATCAGTGAATGGGATAGAGGGGGGACAGGGGAGGTGGATCAGCCCCAGCATTTT. Protein sequence: CAISEWDRGGTGEVDQPQHF.

About this clone itself: The junction departs from the called germline gene at one end, perhaps through a read error. This chain links TRBV28 with TRBJ2-3; D is undetermined. Looked up from germline, CDR1 is MDHEN and CDR2 is SYDVKM. The CDR3 runs 14 residues. The CDR3 here is CASGFRLATDTQYF. The CDR3 coding sequence is TGTGCCAGCGGTTTTAGGCTCGCGACAGATACGCAGTATTTT.

The chain has TRBV14 and TRBJ2-1, with TRBD1 as a possible D gene (6 bases). CDR1 and CDR2 from the germline V gene are SGHDN and FVKESK. Trimming stripped 7 bases from V and 8 bases from J, with 24 bases between. This CDR3 contains 16 residues. CDR3 DNA: TGTGCCAGCACCCCCCCACAGGGTAATGTGTTCCATGAGCAGTTCTTC. Translated, it gives CASTPPQGNVFHEQFF.

The V and J genes are TRBV5-1 and TRBJ2-2; no clear D gene. Germline V gene data show CDR1 as SGHRS and CDR2 as YFSETQ. The CDR3 sequence is 15 residues long. The V and J ends lost 0 bases and 4 bases respectively, with 10 bases between them. CDR3 sequence: CASSLEGECTGELFF. Here the CDR3 DNA reads TGCGCCAGCAGCTTGGAGGGCGAGTGCACCGGGGAGCTGTTTTTT.

This chain uses TRBV5-1 with TRBJ1-4, with D perhaps matching TRBD1 (6 bases). The CDR3 is 14 residues long. V lost 7 bases and J lost 5, with 15 bases in between. CDR1 SGHRS and CDR2 YFSETQ come from the germline V gene. DNA of the CDR3: TGCGCCAGCCCCACACAGGGCCCGAATGAAAAACTGTTTTTT. Protein sequence: CASPTQGPNEKLFF.

The rearrangement uses TRBV14 and TRBJ2-1, with 7 bases identical to TRBD2. In germline, CDR1 is SGHDN, CDR2 FVKESK. The length of the CDR3 is 18 residues. V dropped 2 bases and J dropped 5; count of bases not matched to a gene: 15. CDR3 nucleotides: TGTGCCAGCAGCCAAAACCTACACGTAGCGGGTCGGAACAATGAGCAGTTCTTC. This codes for CASSQNLHVAGRNNEQFF.

This clone came up once. The chain joins TRBV5-1 to TRBJ2-5; 7 bases are a match to TRBD1. The CDR3 loop spans 15 amino acids. CDR1 and CDR2 from the germline V gene are SGHRS and YFSETQ. V was clipped by 3 bases and J by 4 bases; unmatched bases: 9. CDR3 protein: CASSSARQGGETQYF. The CDR3 nucleotides read TGCGCCAGCAGCTCGGCAAGACAGGGCGGAGAGACCCAGTACTTC.

The chain couples TRBV9 to TRBJ2-3, with D uncertain. The CDR3 runs 17 residues. Germline V gene data show CDR1 as SGDLS and CDR2 as YYNGEE. V gave up 3 bases and J gave up 3 bases, with 20 bases separating them. The CDR3 region has the DNA TGTGCCAGCAGCGCAAGACTGACGCCCGCGGAAACAGATACGCAGTATTTT. Translated, it gives CASSARLTPAETDTQYF.

This clone appeared once. The chain has TRBV19 and TRBJ1-5, with 10 bases aligning to TRBD1. V trimming: 3 bases; J trimming: 6 bases; junction bases outside the gene matches: 14. Germline lookup yields CDR1 LNHDA and CDR2 SQIVND (reference sequence). The CDR3 is 18 amino acids. This CDR3 is CASSIGTGELSGSQPQHF. The CDR3 coding sequence is TGTGCCAGTAGTATCGGGACAGGGGAGTTGTCCGGGAGTCAGCCCCAGCATTTT.

V and J are TRBV5-6 and TRBJ1-5; D uncertain. The CDR3 is 14 amino acids. V was trimmed by 0 bases and J by 5 bases, leaving 9 bases between them. The germline V gene encodes CDR1 SGHDT and CDR2 YYEEEE. The CDR3 sequence is CASSLAARDQPQHF. CDR3 nucleotides: TGTGCCAGCAGCTTGGCGGCGAGGGATCAGCCCCAGCATTTT.

The chain joins TRBV5-1 to TRBJ1-6; the D is unclear. Germline V CDR1 and CDR2: SGHRS, YFSETQ. This CDR3 spans 15 amino acids. V lost 0 bases and J lost 5, with 9 bases in between. For the CDR3, the DNA is TGCGCCAGCAGCTTGGGCCAGCCTCATAATTCACCCCTCCACTTT. Amino acids: CASSLGQPHNSPLHF.